This TCR beta chain was sequenced for a study of PD-1 blockade in classical Hodgkin lymphoma. Assay: immunoSEQ multiplex PCR; the TCRdb copy retains only in-frame clones and omits some. Here the sample spans 45,000 to 50,000 clones, around 82% being singletons. In every patient, relapse followed autologous stem cell transplantation, while exposure to brentuximab vedotin differed. With respect to this clone: The junction and the germline gene differ at one end; a read error may be behind it.

The sequence derives from a human donor with classical Hodgkin lymphoma. The sequenced sample was peripheral blood mononuclear cells (PBMCs), obtained before the second cycle of nivolumab.

DNA for the CDR3: TGTGCCAGCAGCGTGGGGTCGTTGGGAAACAATGAAGCTTTCTTT. Amino acid sequence: CASSVGSLGNNEAFF. The rearrangement joins TRBV9 to TRBJ1-1; D not certain. Germline V gives CDR1 SGDLS, CDR2 YYNGEE. This CDR3 is 15 amino acids long.